Given below is one TCR beta chain in context. TCRdb's table, derived via immunoSEQ multiplex PCR, lists solely in-frame clones and lacks some. The data contain 250,000 to 300,000 clones, 75% to 90% of them singletons. The data derive from a study of blood T cell repertoires in COVID-19. Study-level information: PBMCs, B-cell-depleted T cells, or T cells provided the cDNA or gDNA that made up the material.

V shed 2 bases and J 8 bases; nucleotides not matched to a gene: 5. The CDR3 sequence is 15 residues long. Germline values: CDR1 MGHRA, CDR2 YSYEKL. Living in about 25 US areas, the participants were between 18 and 89 years of age. In assigning cohorts, the study relied on participant-reported clinical history. Recovery among Cohort 3 donors was established by two negative PCRs, clearance, or symptom resolution. The chain couples TRBV4-1 to TRBJ1-4, with 10 bases matching TRBD1. The receptor was derived from a woman in her thirties or forties who had recovered from COVID-19. The specimen sequenced was PBMCs or T cells enriched from blood (not recorded which). For the CDR3, the DNA is TGCGCCAGCAGCCAATCCGGGACAGGGGACGAAAAACTGTTTTTT. It is translated as CASSQSGTGDEKLFF.